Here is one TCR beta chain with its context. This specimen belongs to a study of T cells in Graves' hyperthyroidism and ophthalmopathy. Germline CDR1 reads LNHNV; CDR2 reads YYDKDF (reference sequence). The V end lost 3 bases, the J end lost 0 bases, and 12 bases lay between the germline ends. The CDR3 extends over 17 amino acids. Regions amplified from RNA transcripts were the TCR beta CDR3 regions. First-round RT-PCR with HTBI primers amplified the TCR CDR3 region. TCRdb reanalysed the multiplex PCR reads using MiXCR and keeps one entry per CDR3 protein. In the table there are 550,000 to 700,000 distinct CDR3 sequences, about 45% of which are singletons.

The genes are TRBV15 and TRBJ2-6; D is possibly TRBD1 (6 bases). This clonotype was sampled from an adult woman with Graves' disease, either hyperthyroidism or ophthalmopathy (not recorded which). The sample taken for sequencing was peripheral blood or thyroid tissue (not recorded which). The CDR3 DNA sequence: TGTGCCACCAGCAGGGACAGTATGATCTCTGGGGCCAACGTCCTGACTTTC. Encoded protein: CATSRDSMISGANVLTF.